The 12 T cell receptor beta chains in this list originate from one sample, sequenced in a study of T cell responses to AZD1222 COVID-19 vaccine. Generated by immunoSEQ multiplex PCR, the TCRdb table keeps only in-frame clones and is missing some. The sample has about 92,000 clones, 65% to 90% seen once; the top ten hold roughly a tenth. This material consisted of peripheral blood, taken on day 0 of AZD1222 vaccination. The receptors originated from an adult in good health.

This clone was detected once. The CDR3: CASSLVGGQQETQYF. CDR3 nucleotide sequence: TGTGCCAGCAGCTTAGTAGGGGGACAGCAAGAGACCCAGTACTTC. The rearrangement joins TRBV11-2 to TRBJ2-5; 7 nucleotides line up with TRBD1. Losses at the gene ends were 1 base for V and 2 bases for J; bases not matched to a gene: 4. CDR3 size: 15 residues. Germline V lookup: CDR1 SGHAT, CDR2 FQNNGV.

This chain joins TRBV7-2 and TRBJ1-2, with 12 bases fitting TRBD1. CDR3 size: 15 residues. V lost 6 bases to trimming and J lost 9 bases; unmatched junction nucleotides: 11. The germline V gene encodes CDR1 SGHTA and CDR2 FQGNSA. CDR3 protein: CASSSPLGTGGRYTF. The DNA for the CDR3 is TGTGCCAGCAGTTCACCTTTAGGGACAGGGGGCCGCTACACCTTC.

The chain joins TRBV5-1 to TRBJ1-2, with D possibly TRBD1 on 6 matching bases. CDR1 is SGHRS and CDR2 is YFSETQ in the germline V gene. V lost 3 bases and J 0 bases, leaving 12 bases between the germline ends. The length of the CDR3 is 15 residues. CDR3 region: CASSYTDSSNYGYTF. CDR3 nucleotide sequence: TGCGCCAGCAGCTACACGGACAGTTCTAACTATGGCTACACCTTC.

The chain is built from TRBV6-4 and TRBJ1-1; 7 nucleotides match TRBD1. CDR3 length: 13 residues. Germline CDR1 reads MRHNA; CDR2 reads SNTAGT. V was pared by 8 bases and J by 5 bases, with 8 bases of the junction left unmatched. In nucleotides, the CDR3 is TGTGCCAGCTCGAACGACAGGGATACTGAAGCTTTCTTT. This codes for CASSNDRDTEAFF.

This clone was picked up a small number of times. The V call is TRBV5-4, the J call TRBJ2-3; tentative D call: TRBD2 (6 bases). In germline, CDR1 is SGHNT, CDR2 YYREEE (reference sequence). Trimming took 2 bases from V and 1 from J, leaving 11 bases between them. CDR3 length: 15 amino acids. This chain's CDR3 is CASSFFQRGTDTQYF. DNA for the CDR3: TGTGCCAGCAGCTTTTTCCAGCGGGGCACAGATACGCAGTATTTT.

The V gene is TRBV5-4, the J gene TRBJ2-3; 7 bases are a match to TRBD2. Germline lookup yields CDR1 SGHNT and CDR2 YYREEE (reference sequence). This CDR3 is 16 amino acids long. The junction had 4 bases not matched to a gene; V was cut back by 0 bases and J by 0 bases. DNA of the CDR3: TGTGCCAGCAGCTTGGGTGCGGGAGTCAGCACAGATACGCAGTATTTT. It encodes CASSLGAGVSTDTQYF.

This rearrangement joins TRBV7-9 to TRBJ1-1; 8 positions match TRBD1. The J segment lost 7 bases and the V segment lost 5 bases, leaving 12 bases of the junction unmatched. There are 15 residues in the CDR3. Germline loops: CDR1 SEHNR, CDR2 FQNEAQ (reference sequence). The CDR3 here is CASSAERTGSLEAFF. For the CDR3, the DNA is TGTGCCAGCAGCGCAGAACGGACAGGGAGTCTTGAAGCTTTCTTT.

The V gene is TRBV7-9, the J gene TRBJ1-2, with D perhaps TRBD1 (5 bases). In germline, CDR1 is SEHNR, CDR2 FQNEAQ (reference sequence). The CDR3 sequence is 13 residues long. Trimming removed 4 bases from V and 8 bases from J, with 14 bases in between. The CDR3 region is CASSSTRDRGYTF. The CDR3, as DNA: TGTGCCAGCAGCTCAACCAGGGATCGGGGCTACACCTTC.

The rearrangement joins TRBV6-6 to TRBJ1-1; a weak D match, TRBD1 (5 bases). The CDR3 spans 15 residues. CDR1 is MNHNY, CDR2 SVGAGI, per germline (reference sequence). Trimming stripped 8 bases from V and 4 bases from J, with 20 bases between. The CDR3 here is CASANRGGSSTEAFF. The CDR3 bases are TGTGCCAGCGCTAACCGGGGGGGATCGAGCACTGAAGCTTTCTTT.

The rearrangement joins TRBV20-1 to TRBJ2-5; no firm D call. The CDR3 extends over 11 amino acids. Germline CDR1 DFQATT, CDR2 SNEGSKA (reference sequence). The CDR3 DNA reads TGCGTGGGTTTAGCAGGAGAGACCCAGTACTTC. Translated, it gives CVGLAGETQYF.

In this sample, this clone turned up a few times. CDR3 residues: CASSLSGQTYEQYF. The DNA of the CDR3 is TGTGCCAGCAGCTTGTCAGGGCAGACCTACGAGCAGTACTTC. This chain uses TRBV7-2 with TRBJ2-7; maybe TRBD1 (5 bases). The CDR3 totals 14 residues. Germline lookup yields CDR1 SGHTA and CDR2 FQGNSA. V was trimmed by 3 bases and J by 2 bases, leaving 11 bases between them.

V usage is TRBV15 and J usage is TRBJ2-3; D gene uncertain. Per the germline V gene, CDR1 is LNHNV and CDR2 is YYDKDF (reference sequence). Trimming removed 3 bases from V and 2 bases from J, with 9 bases in between. CDR3 length: 14 residues. CDR3 coding DNA: TGTGCCACCAGCAGTGTACGTTACACAGATACGCAGTATTTT. Translation: CATSSVRYTDTQYF.